This T cell receptor (beta chain) was recorded in a study of technical replicates of blood from several donors. The data were produced by immunoSEQ multiplex PCR, yet TCRdb's version contains in-frame clones alone and is incomplete. The sample carries about 75,000 clones, 95% to 98% recorded once. Germline V gives CDR1 MNHEY, CDR2 SVGAGI. Trimming cost V 6 bases and J 5 bases; bases outside gene matches: 9. This CDR3 is built from 15 residues. This chain uses TRBV6-5 with TRBJ2-5, with 10 nucleotides matching TRBD1. This receptor was obtained from a human donor in good health. The sample consisted of T cells isolated from PBMCs. CDR3 in DNA: TGTGCCAGCAGCCGCTGGGACAGGGGTTTGGAGACCCAGTACTTC. Amino acid sequence: CASSRWDRGLETQYF.